Many counts were recorded for the clone carrying this T cell receptor (beta chain). The antigen is undetermined. TCRdb analysed the 5' RACE reads with MiXCR anew, one entry per CDR3 protein. This sample carries under 80,000 distinct CDR3 sequences, 7.4% of them seen once, and the ten largest clones take 30% to 45%. Germline values: CDR1 SGHAT, CDR2 FQNNGV. V lost 4 bases to trimming and J lost 3 bases; unmatched junction nucleotides: 2. This CDR3 has 13 residues. These data belong to a study of T cells after yellow fever vaccination. General study points: Clones from primary vaccination mostly reappeared after the booster (less than 98% CD4, about 88% CD8).

The TCR was taken from a man younger than 40 who received the YFV17D yellow fever vaccine. Sample: CD8+ T cells sorted from PBMCs, taken 15 days after the yellow fever booster vaccination. V usage is TRBV11-2 and J usage is TRBJ2-7; TRBD2 matches at 8 bases. CDR3 sequence (DNA): TGTGCCAGCAGCTCCGGGGGGGGCTACGAGCAGTACTTC. Translating gives CASSSGGGYEQYF.